What follows is one T cell receptor (beta chain) and its context. The data are from a study of blood T cell repertoires in COVID-19. Study summary: Donors in the United States, Italy and Spain gave samples during acute or convalescent COVID-19. Sources were T cells, B-cell-depleted T cells, or PBMCs; the material itself was cDNA or gDNA.

Original methodology: Cell counts per sample came from amplifying reference gene primers. This table comes from immunoSEQ multiplex PCR, and its TCRdb copy is limited to in-frame clones, with some not included. V and J calls and clone size are as listed in that table; D and trimming were resolved from the DNA. The sample shows roughly 320,000 clones, 70% to 90% of them seen only once. The V gene lost 3 bases and the J gene lost 7 bases, with 15 bases spanning the gap. Germline lookup yields CDR1 LGHDT and CDR2 YNNKEL (reference sequence). The CDR3 has 15 amino acids. The J gene is TRBJ1-4, the V gene TRBV3-1 (or the pseudogene TRBV3-2), with unresolved D. The sample was peripheral blood. This clonotype was obtained from a man aged 65 to 85 with acute or convalescent COVID-19. CDR3 in amino acids: CASSHYTFRGEKLFF. The CDR3, as DNA: TGTGCCAGCAGCCACTATACATTCCGGGGTGAAAAACTGTTTTTT.